The next 9 T cell receptor beta chains were all read from a single sample in a study of cytomegalovirus exposure and HLA in healthy donors. The PCR made use of 60 Vbeta and 13 Jbeta primers. TCRdb's copy holds only in-frame clones and misses some; the assay was immunoSEQ multiplex PCR. The sample yields over 110,000 clones, approximately 78% seen once. Sequencing was carried out using PBMCs. These receptor sequences come from a woman aged 35 to 49 in good health and CMV-seropositive.

V gene TRBV2 combines with J gene TRBJ2-7, with 8 bases fitting TRBD2. The CDR3 consists of 13 residues. V lost 4 bases, J lost 7 bases, and 6 bases stayed unmatched. CDR1 is SNHLY, CDR2 FYNNEI, per germline. The chain's CDR3 is CASSGGLAEEQYF. Here the CDR3 DNA reads TGTGCCAGCAGTGGAGGACTAGCAGAAGAGCAGTACTTC.

The chain carries TRBV29-1 and TRBJ1-1; D perhaps matches TRBD1 (6 bases). Trimming took off 7 bases at V and 1 base at J, with 13 bases between the two ends. This CDR3 has 13 amino acids. CDR1 and CDR2 from the germline V gene are SQVTM and ANQGSEA. CDR3 nucleotide sequence: TGCAGCGCCATTGACAGGACGAACACTGAAGCTTTCTTT. Protein: CSAIDRTNTEAFF. The full variable domain, in which reference TRBV29-1 and TRBJ1-1 provide the parts outside the CDR3, is SAVISQKPSRDICQRGTSLTIQCQVDSQVTMMFWYRQQPGQSLTLIATANQGSEATYESGFVIDKFPISRPNLTFSTLTVSNMSPEDSSIYLCSAIDRTNTEAFFGQGTRLTVV.

This clone was observed a few times. The V and J genes are TRBV5-4 and TRBJ2-1; 15 bases map to TRBD2. This CDR3 comprises 18 residues. Germline trimming cut 0 bases from V and 7 bases from J; bases unmatched to any gene: 8. Germline V gene data show CDR1 as SGHNT and CDR2 as YYREEE (reference sequence). Here the CDR3 reads CASSLGTGLAGGHNEQFF. DNA for the CDR3: TGTGCCAGCAGCTTGGGGACAGGACTAGCGGGAGGGCATAATGAGCAGTTCTTC. Full variable domain (outside the CDR3, taken from reference TRBV5-4 and TRBJ2-1): ETGVTQSPTHLIKTRGQQVTLRCSSQSGHNTVSWYQQALGQGPQFIFQYYREEENGRGNFPPRFSGLQFPNYSSELNVNALELDDSALYLCASSLGTGLAGGHNEQFFGPGTRLTVL.

This clone has only a few counts. J is TRBJ1-2 and V is TRBV5-5; D gene unclear. With 0 bases removed from V and 2 bases from J, the gap between germline ends came to 8 bases. Germline values: CDR1 SGHKS, CDR2 YYEKEE (reference sequence). The CDR3 runs to 14 residues. This CDR3 reads CASSLARANYGYTF. In DNA form, the CDR3 reads TGTGCCAGCAGCTTGGCGCGGGCGAACTATGGCTACACCTTC.

V is TRBV2 and J is TRBJ1-6, with 8 bases matching TRBD1. This CDR3 region has 15 residues. The germline CDR1 and CDR2 sequences are SNHLY and FYNNEI. V dropped 2 bases and J dropped 5; count of bases not matched to a gene: 2. CDR3 sequence reads: CASSELTGDNSPLHF. The DNA of the CDR3 is TGTGCCAGCAGTGAACTGACAGGGGATAATTCACCCCTCCACTTT.

This chain uses TRBV5-1 with TRBJ2-5; no reliable D call. The V gene's germline CDR1 is SGHRS and CDR2 YFSETQ. The ends were cut back, 0 bases at V and 1 base at J, with 10 bases in the middle. The CDR3 runs to 15 residues. CDR3 DNA sequence: TGCGCCAGCAGCTTGGCCGAACGAGGCCAAGAGACCCAGTACTTC. It specifies CASSLAERGQETQYF.

This clone showed up just a few times. V and J are TRBV11-3 and TRBJ2-7; a weak D match, TRBD1 (5 bases). The V end lost 5 bases, the J end lost 7 bases, and 27 bases lay between the germline ends. The CDR3 extends over 17 amino acids. Per germline, CDR1 SGHNT and CDR2 YENEEA. In nucleotides, the CDR3 is TGTGCCAGCAGCCCCCGCACGAGACAGAAAAACCCTACGGAGCAGTACTTC. It yields the protein CASSPRTRQKNPTEQYF. Together with reference TRBV11-3 and TRBJ2-7, the CDR3 gives the full variable domain: EAGVVQSPRYKIIEKKQPVAFWCNPISGHNTLYWYLQNLGQGPELLIRYENEEAVDDSQLPKDRFSAERLKGVDSTLKIQPAELGDSAVYLCASSPRTRQKNPTEQYFGPGTRLTVT.

This clone was picked up one time. The chain carries TRBV19 and TRBJ2-7; 7 nucleotides match TRBD2. The CDR3 has 14 amino acids. CDR1 is LNHDA, CDR2 SQIVND, per germline (reference sequence). Trimming at V came to 5 bases and at J to 2 bases, leaving 6 bases not matched to a gene. CDR3 loop: CASSYGLGTYEQYF. CDR3 DNA sequence: TGTGCCAGTAGTTATGGACTAGGAACCTACGAGCAGTACTTC.

The chain uses TRBV5-5 and TRBJ2-1; TRBD1 matches at 7 bases. The CDR3 totals 15 residues. J gave up 7 bases and V 0 bases, and 7 bases lay outside the gene matches. CDR1 and CDR2 (germline): SGHKS, YYEKEE (reference sequence). For the CDR3, the DNA is TGTGCCAGCAGCTTGGAAGGGGGCGCGAGGAATGAGCAGTTCTTC. Translating gives CASSLEGGARNEQFF.